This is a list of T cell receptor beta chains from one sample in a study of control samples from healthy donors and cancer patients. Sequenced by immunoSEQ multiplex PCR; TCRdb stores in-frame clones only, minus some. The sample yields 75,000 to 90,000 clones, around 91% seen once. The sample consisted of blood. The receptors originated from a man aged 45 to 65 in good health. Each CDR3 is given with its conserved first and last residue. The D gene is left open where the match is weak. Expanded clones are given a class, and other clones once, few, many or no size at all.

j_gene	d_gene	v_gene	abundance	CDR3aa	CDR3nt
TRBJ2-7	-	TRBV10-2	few	CASRRGRQDYEQYF	TGCGCCAGCAGGCGTGGCCGACAGGATTACGAGCAGTACTTC
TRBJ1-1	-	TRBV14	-	CASSQGVKNTEAFF	TGTGCCAGCAGCCAAGGGGTCAAGAACACTGAAGCTTTCTTT
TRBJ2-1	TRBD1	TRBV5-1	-	CASSPGDREVNEQFF	TGCGCCAGCAGCCCCGGGGACAGGGAGGTCAATGAGCAGTTCTTC
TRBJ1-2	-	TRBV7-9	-	CASSPGGGVGNYGYTF	TGTGCCAGCAGCCCAGGAGGGGGGGTTGGGAACTATGGCTACACCTTC
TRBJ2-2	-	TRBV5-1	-	CASSLTSGGLRSGELFF	TGCGCCAGCAGCTTGACGTCCGGGGGGCTAAGGTCCGGGGAGCTGTTTTTT
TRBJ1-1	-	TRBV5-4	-	CASSSGQPEAFF	TGTGCCAGCAGCTCAGGACAGCCTGAAGCTTTCTTT
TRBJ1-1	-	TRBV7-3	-	CASSRREGTEAFF	TGTGCCAGCAGCCGACGGGAGGGGACTGAAGCTTTCTTT
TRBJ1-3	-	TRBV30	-	CAEGGSGNTIYF	TGTGCAGAGGGGGGCTCTGGAAACACCATATATTTT
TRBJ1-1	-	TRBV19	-	CASKQAAGYTEAFF	TGTGCCAGTAAACAGGCGGCAGGCTATACTGAAGCTTTCTTT
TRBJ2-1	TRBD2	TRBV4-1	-	CASSQGTSGGYNEQFF	TGCGCCAGCAGCCAGGGGACTAGCGGGGGGTACAATGAGCAGTTCTTC
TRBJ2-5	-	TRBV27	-	CASVDSQETQYF	TGTGCCAGCGTGGACAGCCAAGAGACCCAGTACTTC
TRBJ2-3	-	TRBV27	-	CASRGLPGTDTQYF	TGTGCCAGCAGGGGACTTCCCGGCACAGATACGCAGTATTTT
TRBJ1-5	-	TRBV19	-	CASSIPRGRTLDQPQHF	TGTGCCAGTAGTATACCCCGGGGCAGGACATTGGATCAGCCCCAGCATTTT
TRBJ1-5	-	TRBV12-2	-	CASRLGPVNGQPQHF	TGTGCAAGTCGCTTAGGCCCAGTTAATGGTCAGCCCCAGCATTTT
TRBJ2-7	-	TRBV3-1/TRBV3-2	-	CASSQQGLNEQYF	TGTGCCAGCAGCCAACAAGGGTTAAACGAGCAGTACTTC
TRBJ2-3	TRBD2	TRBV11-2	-	CASILRASGGISTDTQYF	TGTGCCAGCATCCTTCGGGCTAGCGGGGGGATTAGCACAGATACGCAGTATTTT
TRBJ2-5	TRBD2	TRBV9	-	CASSSTSGEFAETQYF	TGTGCCAGCAGCTCGACTAGCGGGGAATTTGCGGAGACCCAGTACTTC
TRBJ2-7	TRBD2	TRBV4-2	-	CASSQDGAGDHTFYEQYF	TGTGCCAGCAGCCAAGACGGAGCGGGGGACCATACCTTCTACGAGCAGTACTTC
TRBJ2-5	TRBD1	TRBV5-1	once	CASSFRAPGQGYWTQYF	TGCGCCAGCAGCTTCCGTGCCCCGGGACAGGGGTATTGGACCCAGTACTTC
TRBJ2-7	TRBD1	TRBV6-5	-	CASSPDRGLNEQYF	TGTGCCAGCAGTCCCGACAGGGGGCTAAACGAGCAGTACTTC
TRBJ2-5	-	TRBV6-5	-	CASNRGAQPQETQYF	TGTGCCAGCAACCGGGGAGCCCAACCCCAAGAGACCCAGTACTTC
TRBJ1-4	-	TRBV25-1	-	CASSESGTTYEKLFF	TGTGCCAGCAGTGAATCGGGGACGACCTATGAAAAACTGTTTTTT
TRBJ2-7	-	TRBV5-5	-	CASSEAGSPYEQYF	TGTGCCAGCAGCGAGGCAGGGTCCCCATACGAGCAGTACTTC
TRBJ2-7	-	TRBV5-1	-	CASSLNVGSSYEQYF	TGCGCCAGCAGCTTGAATGTGGGGAGCTCCTACGAGCAGTACTTC
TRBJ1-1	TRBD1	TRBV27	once	CASSSTGDLGNTEAFF	TGTGCCAGCAGTTCCACAGGGGATCTTGGGAACACTGAAGCTTTCTTT
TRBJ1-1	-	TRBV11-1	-	CASSPYRETEAFF	TGTGCCAGCTCCCCTTACAGGGAAACTGAAGCTTTCTTT
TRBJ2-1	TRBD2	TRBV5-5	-	CASSLSTGGSHNEQFF	TGTGCCAGCAGCTTGTCAACGGGGGGGTCCCACAATGAGCAGTTCTTC
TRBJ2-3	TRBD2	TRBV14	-	CASSLSGGRTDTQYF	TGTGCCAGCAGCCTCAGCGGGGGGAGAACAGATACGCAGTATTTT
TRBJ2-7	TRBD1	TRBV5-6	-	CASSVQGNGYEQYF	TGTGCCAGCAGCGTACAGGGGAACGGGTACGAGCAGTACTTC
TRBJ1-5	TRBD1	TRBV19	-	CASSVRTGPLGNQPQHF	TGTGCCAGTAGTGTTAGGACAGGGCCCCTAGGGAATCAGCCCCAGCATTTT